Below, one TCR beta chain is given with its context. Its antigen is undetermined. TCRdb reprocessed the 5' RACE reads via MiXCR and lists one record per CDR3 protein. In the table there are under 900,000 distinct CDR3 sequences, 18% of which are singletons. Trimming took off 4 bases at V and 1 base at J, with 11 bases between the two ends. Per germline, CDR1 SGHRS and CDR2 YFSETQ. The CDR3 loop spans 14 amino acids. The data were obtained in a study of identical twins. Study-wide points: Insertions were fewer in abundant cord blood beta clonotypes, whereas memory repertoires showed none of this pattern.

The same data also went into a second study, on T cells expressing NK-cell markers.

The source of this sequence is a woman younger than 30 in good health. The material sequenced was PBMCs. V usage is TRBV5-1 and J usage is TRBJ1-1; maybe TRBD1 (6 bases). The CDR3 sequence: CASSKAQGNTEAFF. The DNA for the CDR3 is TGCGCCAGCAGCAAAGCACAGGGGAACACTGAAGCTTTCTTT. Filled out from reference TRBV5-1 and TRBJ1-1, the complete variable domain reads KAGVTQTPRYLIKTRGQQVTLSCSPISGHRSVSWYQQTPGQGLQFLFEYFSETQRNKGNFPGRFSGRQFSNSRSEMNVSTLELGDSALYLCASSKAQGNTEAFFGQGTRLTVV.